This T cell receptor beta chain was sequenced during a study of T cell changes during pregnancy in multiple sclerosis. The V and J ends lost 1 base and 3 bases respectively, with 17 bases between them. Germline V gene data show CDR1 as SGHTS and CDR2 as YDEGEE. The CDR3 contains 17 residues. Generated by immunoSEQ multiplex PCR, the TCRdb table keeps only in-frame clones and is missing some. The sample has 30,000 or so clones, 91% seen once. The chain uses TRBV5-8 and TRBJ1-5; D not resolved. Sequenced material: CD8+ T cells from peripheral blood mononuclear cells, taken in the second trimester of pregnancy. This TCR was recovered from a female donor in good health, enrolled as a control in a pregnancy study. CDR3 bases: TGTGCCAGCAGCTTGCGGCAGGTGCCCCTCCCCAATCAGCCCCAGCATTTT. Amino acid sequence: CASSLRQVPLPNQPQHF.